These T cell receptor beta chains were read from a single sample in a study of cytomegalovirus exposure and HLA in healthy donors. Sequencing used immunoSEQ multiplex PCR; TCRdb keeps in-frame clones, though not all of them. The repertoire holds about 190,000 clones, with about 80% as singletons. The sequenced sample consisted of PBMCs. These receptors all stem from a man aged 40-55 years in good health and CMV-seropositive. CDR3s include the opening cysteine and the closing phenylalanine or tryptophan. A D gene is named only where the DNA matches it firmly. Clone size is not always given. Where it is, it says once, few, many or a class for expanded clones.

D gene: NA; V gene: TRBV7-8; clone size: NA; J gene: TRBJ1-2; CDR3 DNA: TGTGCCAGCAGCTTAGAGGGGGTTGGTTGTGGCTACACCTTC; CDR3 protein: CASSLEGVGCGYTF
D gene: TRBD2; V gene: TRBV7-9; clone size: NA; J gene: TRBJ2-1; CDR3 DNA: TGTGCCAGCAGCCCCCCGGGACTAGCGGCTAATGAGCAGTTCTTC; CDR3 protein: CASSPPGLAANEQFF
D gene: NA; V gene: TRBV4-3; clone size: NA; J gene: TRBJ1-2; CDR3 DNA: TGCGCCAGCAGCCAAGAGCGTCGAAGCAACTATGGCTACACCTTC; CDR3 protein: CASSQERRSNYGYTF
D gene: NA; V gene: TRBV25-1; clone size: NA; J gene: TRBJ1-6; CDR3 DNA: TGTGCCAGCAGTGAGTCGACAGTCTCCTATAATTCACCCCTCCACTTT; CDR3 protein: CASSESTVSYNSPLHF
D gene: NA; V gene: TRBV2; clone size: NA; J gene: TRBJ2-7; CDR3 DNA: TGTGCCAGCAGTGACAGGACAAACCTCGAGCAGTACTTC; CDR3 protein: CASSDRTNLEQYF
D gene: NA; V gene: TRBV2; clone size: NA; J gene: TRBJ1-1; CDR3 DNA: TGTGCCAGCACCCAAAGGGGAGGCACTGGCACTGAAGCTTTCTTT; CDR3 protein: CASTQRGGTGTEAFF
D gene: NA; V gene: TRBV27; clone size: NA; J gene: TRBJ1-1; CDR3 DNA: TGTGCCAGCATCCGAGTGGGGGGACTCCCTAACACTGAAGCTTTCTTT; CDR3 protein: CASIRVGGLPNTEAFF
D gene: NA; V gene: TRBV15; clone size: NA; J gene: TRBJ1-6; CDR3 DNA: TGTGCCACCAGCAGAGGCAAGGGGCCGAATTCACCCCTCCACTTT; CDR3 protein: CATSRGKGPNSPLHF
D gene: NA; V gene: TRBV7-8; clone size: NA; J gene: TRBJ1-4; CDR3 DNA: TGTGCCAGCAGCACGTACCTAACCACTAATGAAAAACTGTTTTTT; CDR3 protein: CASSTYLTTNEKLFF
D gene: TRBD1; V gene: TRBV19; clone size: NA; J gene: TRBJ2-5; CDR3 DNA: TGTGCCAGTAGTACTGCTTCGGACAGGGCTAAGACCCAGTACTTC; CDR3 protein: CASSTASDRAKTQYF
D gene: NA; V gene: TRBV6-4; clone size: NA; J gene: TRBJ2-3; CDR3 DNA: TGTGCCAGCAGGGAACAGGGTCGGGGCACAGATACGCAGTATTTT; CDR3 protein: CASREQGRGTDTQYF
D gene: TRBD2; V gene: TRBV4-2; clone size: NA; J gene: TRBJ2-3; CDR3 DNA: TGTGCCAGCAGCCAACCCTGGCCGGGACTAGCGGGAGGGACCCCCGGCACAGATACGCAGTATTTT; CDR3 protein: CASSQPWPGLAGGTPGTDTQYF
D gene: TRBD2; V gene: TRBV2; clone size: NA; J gene: TRBJ2-5; CDR3 DNA: TGTGCCAGCAGCGCGACTAGCGGGGGGGTCGGGAAAGAGACCCAGTACTTC; CDR3 protein: CASSATSGGVGKETQYF
D gene: NA; V gene: TRBV5-4; clone size: NA; J gene: TRBJ2-7; CDR3 DNA: TGTGCCAGCAGCTCGCAATCGGGGGTCTACGAGCAGTACTTC; CDR3 protein: CASSSQSGVYEQYF
D gene: NA; V gene: TRBV28; clone size: once; J gene: TRBJ1-1; CDR3 DNA: TGTGCCAGCAGTTTATCAGGGAACCCACGGGCTTTCTTT; CDR3 protein: CASSLSGNPRAFF
D gene: TRBD1; V gene: TRBV5-5; clone size: NA; J gene: TRBJ1-2; CDR3 DNA: TGTGCCAGCAGCGTGAATGCCCTAGGGACAGGCTATGGCTACACCTTC; CDR3 protein: CASSVNALGTGYGYTF
D gene: NA; V gene: TRBV7-9; clone size: once; J gene: TRBJ1-1; CDR3 DNA: TGTGCCAGCAGCTTATTTGTAACTGAAGCTTTCTTT; CDR3 protein: CASSLFVTEAFF
D gene: NA; V gene: TRBV6-6; clone size: NA; J gene: TRBJ1-5; CDR3 DNA: TGTGCCAGCAGTTACAACCAGGGAGGGCAGCCCCAGCATTTT; CDR3 protein: CASSYNQGGQPQHF
D gene: NA; V gene: TRBV30; clone size: NA; J gene: TRBJ2-7; CDR3 DNA: TGTGCCTGGAGTGTGGACCGCTGGGACTCCGAGCAGTACTTC; CDR3 protein: CAWSVDRWDSEQYF
D gene: NA; V gene: TRBV7-3; clone size: NA; J gene: TRBJ1-1; CDR3 DNA: TGTGCCAGCAGCTCCATGAGGCACACTGAAGCTTTCTTT; CDR3 protein: CASSSMRHTEAFF
D gene: NA; V gene: TRBV6-6; clone size: NA; J gene: TRBJ2-3; CDR3 DNA: TGTGCCAGCAGTCTACCCTCTGGACAGACAGATACGCAGTATTTT; CDR3 protein: CASSLPSGQTDTQYF
D gene: NA; V gene: TRBV29-1; clone size: once; J gene: TRBJ1-4; CDR3 DNA: TGCAGCGTTGAAGAGGCAGGTAATGAAAAACTGTTTTTT; CDR3 protein: CSVEEAGNEKLFF
D gene: TRBD2; V gene: TRBV28; clone size: NA; J gene: TRBJ2-2; CDR3 DNA: TGTGCCAGCAGTCCCTCCGGCGGGAGGGCCCTGAGCACCGGGGAGCTGTTTTTT; CDR3 protein: CASSPSGGRALSTGELFF
D gene: TRBD2; V gene: TRBV7-6; clone size: NA; J gene: TRBJ2-3; CDR3 DNA: TGTGCCAGCAGCTTAGCTCCGGGACTAGCGGGAGCAGATACGCAGTATTTT; CDR3 protein: CASSLAPGLAGADTQYF
D gene: TRBD2; V gene: TRBV5-1; clone size: NA; J gene: TRBJ2-7; CDR3 DNA: TGCGCCAGCAGCTTAGAGGGTCCCCCCACTAGCGGCCGAGGGACCTACGAGCAGTACTTC; CDR3 protein: CASSLEGPPTSGRGTYEQYF
D gene: TRBD2; V gene: TRBV7-9; clone size: NA; J gene: TRBJ2-1; CDR3 DNA: TGTGCCAGCAGCCCATCGTCTAGCGGGGGTTCCAATGAGCAGTTCTTC; CDR3 protein: CASSPSSSGGSNEQFF
D gene: TRBD1; V gene: TRBV11-2; clone size: NA; J gene: TRBJ1-5; CDR3 DNA: TGTGCCAGCAGCCCGGGACAGTCTAGCAATCAGCCCCAGCATTTT; CDR3 protein: CASSPGQSSNQPQHF
D gene: NA; V gene: TRBV18; clone size: NA; J gene: TRBJ1-5; CDR3 DNA: TGTGCCAGCTCCCAGGGGAATCAGCCCCAGCATTTT; CDR3 protein: CASSQGNQPQHF
D gene: TRBD1; V gene: TRBV19; clone size: NA; J gene: TRBJ2-7; CDR3 DNA: TGTGCCAGGGACAGGGGGCTGACAACCTACGAGCAGTACTTC; CDR3 protein: CARDRGLTTYEQYF
D gene: NA; V gene: TRBV5-6; clone size: NA; J gene: TRBJ2-3; CDR3 DNA: TGTGCCAGCATGCGGGGGCCTACTAGCACAGATACGCAGTATTTT; CDR3 protein: CASMRGPTSTDTQYF
D gene: TRBD2; V gene: TRBV19; clone size: NA; J gene: TRBJ2-5; CDR3 DNA: TGTGCCAGTAGTCCCCCCCCGGCTAGCGGGGGAGGTGAGACCCAGTACTTC; CDR3 protein: CASSPPPASGGGETQYF
D gene: TRBD1; V gene: TRBV6-1; clone size: NA; J gene: TRBJ1-5; CDR3 DNA: TGTGCCAGCAGGGGACAGTATAGCAATCAGCCCCAGCATTTT; CDR3 protein: CASRGQYSNQPQHF
D gene: NA; V gene: TRBV2; clone size: NA; J gene: TRBJ2-4; CDR3 DNA: TGTGCCAGCAGTCGCGACCCGACTAGAGGGATAGCCAAAAACATTCAGTACTTC; CDR3 protein: CASSRDPTRGIAKNIQYF
D gene: TRBD1; V gene: TRBV7-3; clone size: once; J gene: TRBJ1-1; CDR3 DNA: TGTGCCAGCAGCGAACAGGGGGACGCTGAAGCTTTCTTT; CDR3 protein: CASSEQGDAEAFF
D gene: TRBD2; V gene: TRBV7-9; clone size: NA; J gene: TRBJ2-1; CDR3 DNA: TGTGCCAGCAGCTTAGGTGGACTAGCGGGAGATGAGCAGTTCTTC; CDR3 protein: CASSLGGLAGDEQFF
D gene: NA; V gene: TRBV13; clone size: NA; J gene: TRBJ1-4; CDR3 DNA: TGTGCCAGCAGCTTAAGGAGGAGTGAGGGTAATGAAAAACTGTTTTTT; CDR3 protein: CASSLRRSEGNEKLFF
D gene: NA; V gene: TRBV7-9; clone size: NA; J gene: TRBJ2-3; CDR3 DNA: TGTTCCAGCAGGGCCGATACGCAGTATTTT; CDR3 protein: CSSRADTQYF
D gene: TRBD1; V gene: TRBV7-8; clone size: NA; J gene: TRBJ1-3; CDR3 DNA: TGTGCCAGCAGCGGGTGGGACAGGGGAAACACCATATATTTT; CDR3 protein: CASSGWDRGNTIYF
D gene: NA; V gene: TRBV5-4; clone size: NA; J gene: TRBJ2-1; CDR3 DNA: TGTGCCAGCAGCTTGATAGCGTCCCGCTCCTACAATGAGCAGTTCTTC; CDR3 protein: CASSLIASRSYNEQFF
D gene: TRBD2; V gene: TRBV4-1; clone size: NA; J gene: TRBJ2-1; CDR3 DNA: TGCGCCAGCAGCCGGACTAGCGGACTGAGCTCCTACAATGAGCAGTTCTTC; CDR3 protein: CASSRTSGLSSYNEQFF
D gene: NA; V gene: TRBV5-8; clone size: NA; J gene: TRBJ1-1; CDR3 DNA: TGTGCCAGCAGCTTGGTGACAGGAATAAACACTGAAGCTTTCTTT; CDR3 protein: CASSLVTGINTEAFF
D gene: TRBD2; V gene: TRBV27; clone size: NA; J gene: TRBJ2-3; CDR3 DNA: TGTGCCAGCATCTCACTAGCGTCGGGAAGCACAGATACGCAGTATTTT; CDR3 protein: CASISLASGSTDTQYF
D gene: NA; V gene: TRBV6-5; clone size: NA; J gene: TRBJ1-4; CDR3 DNA: TGTGCCAGCAGTTTGGGACACGCCGAGATGGACGAAAAACTGTTTTTT; CDR3 protein: CASSLGHAEMDEKLFF
D gene: TRBD2; V gene: TRBV7-6; clone size: NA; J gene: TRBJ2-5; CDR3 DNA: TGTGCCAGCAGCTTACAGGCGGGGGGCCAAGAGACCCAGTACTTC; CDR3 protein: CASSLQAGGQETQYF
D gene: TRBD1; V gene: TRBV30; clone size: NA; J gene: TRBJ2-7; CDR3 DNA: TGTGCCTGGAGTCCTAGGGGGCGCGAGCAGTACTTC; CDR3 protein: CAWSPRGREQYF
D gene: NA; V gene: TRBV18; clone size: NA; J gene: TRBJ2-3; CDR3 DNA: TGTGCCAGCTCACTAAACAGGGGCACAGATACGCAGTATTTT; CDR3 protein: CASSLNRGTDTQYF
D gene: NA; V gene: TRBV30; clone size: NA; J gene: TRBJ2-1; CDR3 DNA: TGTGCCTGGAGACCGCCGGGGTCCTACAATGAGCAGTTCTTC; CDR3 protein: CAWRPPGSYNEQFF
D gene: NA; V gene: TRBV6-5; clone size: NA; J gene: TRBJ2-7; CDR3 DNA: TGTGCCAGCGGTTACAGGGAGCCCACTGGGGCCTACGAGCAGTACTTC; CDR3 protein: CASGYREPTGAYEQYF
D gene: NA; V gene: TRBV7-9; clone size: NA; J gene: TRBJ2-1; CDR3 DNA: TGTGCCAGCAGCGGACGGGGACACCCCCCCTACAATGAGCAGTTCTTC; CDR3 protein: CASSGRGHPPYNEQFF
D gene: TRBD1; V gene: TRBV7-9; clone size: NA; J gene: TRBJ2-7; CDR3 DNA: TGTGCCAGCAGCTGGGACAGGGGTATGGACGAGCAGTACTTC; CDR3 protein: CASSWDRGMDEQYF
D gene: TRBD1; V gene: TRBV27; clone size: NA; J gene: TRBJ2-2; CDR3 DNA: TGTGCCAGCAGCCCAACCGGGACAGGGGGCTTCGGGGAGCTGTTTTTT; CDR3 protein: CASSPTGTGGFGELFF
D gene: TRBD1; V gene: TRBV7-2; clone size: NA; J gene: TRBJ1-1; CDR3 DNA: TGTGCCAGCAGCGAACCGGGACAGCTGGGAACTGAAGCTTTCTTT; CDR3 protein: CASSEPGQLGTEAFF
D gene: NA; V gene: TRBV10-3; clone size: NA; J gene: TRBJ2-5; CDR3 DNA: TGTGCCATCCGTCCCTCCCTCCAAGAGACCCAGTACTTC; CDR3 protein: CAIRPSLQETQYF
D gene: TRBD1; V gene: TRBV2; clone size: NA; J gene: TRBJ1-1; CDR3 DNA: TGTGCCAGCAATCTAAACAGGGGCACTGAAGCTTTCTTT; CDR3 protein: CASNLNRGTEAFF
D gene: TRBD1; V gene: TRBV5-1; clone size: NA; J gene: TRBJ2-5; CDR3 DNA: TGCGCCAGCACCCCGACAGGGGAAGAGACCCAGTACTTC; CDR3 protein: CASTPTGEETQYF
D gene: TRBD1; V gene: TRBV5-1; clone size: NA; J gene: TRBJ1-4; CDR3 DNA: TGCGCCAGCAGCCTGTCCCGGGACAGGGTTCCGTACGAAAAACTGTTTTTT; CDR3 protein: CASSLSRDRVPYEKLFF